The 9 T cell receptor beta chains reported below all come from one sample, sequenced in a study of CD8 T cells in ankylosing spondylitis. TCRdb passed the 5' RACE reads through MiXCR, listing each CDR3 protein once. This sample has about 360,000 distinct CDR3 sequences; roughly 20% occur once, and the top ten carry 13%. The sequencing input was blood, either unsorted or a sorted T cell fraction (not recorded which). Receptor source: a male donor with ankylosing spondylitis or in good health (not recorded which).

This clonotype has only a few counts. This chain uses TRBV21-1 with TRBJ2-3; the D call of TRBD2 is as the table states it, not checked on the DNA. TRBV21-1 is noted as a pseudogene. The CDR3 has 18 amino acids. CDR3 nucleotides: TGTGCCAGCAGCAAAGTGGGACTAGCGGTTTTCAATCCAAATACGCAGTATTTT. This sequence encodes CASSKVGLAVFNPNTQYF.

This clonotype was seen more than once but under ten times. V gene TRBV29-1 combines with J gene TRBJ2-7; D remains unclear. Germline loops: CDR1 SQVTM, CDR2 ANQGSEA. V was pared by 4 bases and J by 0 bases, with 13 bases between. The CDR3 sequence is 14 residues long. CDR3 loop: CSVVLHDNSYEQYF. The CDR3 DNA follows: TGCAGCGTTGTCCTTCACGACAACTCCTACGAGCAGTACTTC.

This clonotype showed up just a few times. The chain employs TRBV7-2 and TRBJ2-1; 14 nucleotides line up with TRBD2. The CDR3 totals 17 residues. V dropped 8 bases and J dropped 0; count of bases not matched to a gene: 6. Germline CDR1 is SGHTA and CDR2 is FQGNSA. CDR3 protein: CASPGLAGARSYNEQFF. Written as DNA, the CDR3 is TGTGCCAGCCCGGGACTAGCGGGGGCGCGCTCCTACAATGAGCAGTTCTTC.

This clonotype was counted only a few times. This chain connects TRBV12-3 or TRBV12-4 to TRBJ2-2; weak D call: TRBD1 (6 bases). CDR3 length equals 15 residues. V lost 6 bases and J lost 4, with 15 bases in between. DNA for the CDR3: TGTGCCAGCAGGGGAACAGGGTTTAGCACCGGGGAGCTGTTTTTT. It yields the protein CASRGTGFSTGELFF.

This clonotype appeared a few times. The V call is TRBV28, the J call TRBJ2-2; D gene ambiguous. Germline loops: CDR1 MDHEN, CDR2 SYDVKM. The CDR3 consists of 14 residues. The V and J ends lost 0 bases and 4 bases respectively, with 6 bases between them. This chain's CDR3 is CASSLWAATGELFF. The CDR3, as DNA: TGTGCCAGCAGTTTATGGGCAGCCACCGGGGAGCTGTTTTTT.

The J gene is TRBJ2-7, the V gene TRBV10-3, with TRBD1 matching 7 bases. V trimming: 4 bases; J trimming: 6 bases; junction bases outside the gene matches: 12. The length of the CDR3 is 15 residues. Germline V gene data show CDR1 as ENHRY and CDR2 as SYGVKD. CDR3 protein: CAISGQTGMGPEQYF. The CDR3 nucleotides read TGTGCCATCAGTGGCCAGACAGGGATGGGCCCCGAGCAGTACTTC.

The V and J genes are TRBV29-1 and TRBJ2-3; 7 positions match TRBD2. V was clipped by 7 bases and J by 1 base; unmatched bases: 11. The germline CDR1 and CDR2 sequences are SQVTM and ANQGSEA. The CDR3 runs to 15 residues. This CDR3 reads CSAQPLSGGTDTQYF. The CDR3 DNA sequence: TGCAGCGCCCAACCACTAAGCGGGGGCACAGATACGCAGTATTTT.

This clonotype showed up many times. This chain joins TRBV13 and TRBJ2-2; D is uncertain. Looked up from germline, CDR1 is PRHDT and CDR2 is FYEKMQ (reference sequence). The CDR3 runs 14 residues. Between the trimmed V and J ends, which lost 3 bases and 1 base, there was a span of 6 bases. The CDR3 is CASSLTENTGELFF. The DNA of the CDR3 is TGTGCCAGCAGCTTGACGGAGAACACCGGGGAGCTGTTTTTT.

This chain uses TRBV5-8 with TRBJ2-7; 7 bases map to TRBD2. This CDR3 comprises 12 residues. Germline lookup yields CDR1 SGHTS and CDR2 YDEGEE. V was clipped by 3 bases and J by 8 bases; unmatched bases: 5. The CDR3 DNA sequence: TGTGCCAGCAGCTGGGAGGGGTTGAAGCAGTACTTC. This gives the protein CASSWEGLKQYF.